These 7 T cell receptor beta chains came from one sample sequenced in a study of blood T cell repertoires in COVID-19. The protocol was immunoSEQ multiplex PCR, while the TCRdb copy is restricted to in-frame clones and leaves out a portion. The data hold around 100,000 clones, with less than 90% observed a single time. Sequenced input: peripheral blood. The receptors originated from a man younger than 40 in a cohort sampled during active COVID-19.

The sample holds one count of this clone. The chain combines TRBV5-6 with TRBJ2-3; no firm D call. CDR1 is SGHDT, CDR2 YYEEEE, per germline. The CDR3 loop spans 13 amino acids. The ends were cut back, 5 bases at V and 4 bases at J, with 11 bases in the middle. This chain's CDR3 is CASSPLSADTQYF. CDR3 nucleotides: TGTGCCAGCAGTCCCCTTTCCGCAGATACGCAGTATTTT.

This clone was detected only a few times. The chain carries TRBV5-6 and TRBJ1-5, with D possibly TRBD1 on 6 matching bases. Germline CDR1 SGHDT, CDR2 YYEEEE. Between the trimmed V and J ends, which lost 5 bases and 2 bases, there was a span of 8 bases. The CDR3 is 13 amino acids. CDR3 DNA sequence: TGTGCCAGCAGGTGGGGGCGCAATCAGCCCCAGCATTTT. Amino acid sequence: CASRWGRNQPQHF.

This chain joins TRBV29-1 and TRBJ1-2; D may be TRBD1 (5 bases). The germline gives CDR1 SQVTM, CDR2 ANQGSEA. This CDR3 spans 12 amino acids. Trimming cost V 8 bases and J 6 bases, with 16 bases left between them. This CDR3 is CSHAAIGDGYTF. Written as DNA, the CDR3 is TGCAGCCATGCCGCTATAGGGGATGGCTACACCTTC.

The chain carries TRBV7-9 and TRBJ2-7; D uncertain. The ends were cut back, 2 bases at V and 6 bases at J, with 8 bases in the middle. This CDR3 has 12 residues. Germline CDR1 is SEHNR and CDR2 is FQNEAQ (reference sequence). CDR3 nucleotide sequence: TGTGCCAGCAGCTTATCCCTCGGCGAGCAGTACTTC. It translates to CASSLSLGEQYF.

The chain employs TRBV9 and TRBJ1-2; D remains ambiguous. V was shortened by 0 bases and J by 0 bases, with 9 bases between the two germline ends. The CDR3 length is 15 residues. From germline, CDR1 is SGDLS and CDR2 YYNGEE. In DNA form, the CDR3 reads TGTGCCAGCAGCGTAGGCCAGAAACCTAACTATGGCTACACCTTC. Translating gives CASSVGQKPNYGYTF.

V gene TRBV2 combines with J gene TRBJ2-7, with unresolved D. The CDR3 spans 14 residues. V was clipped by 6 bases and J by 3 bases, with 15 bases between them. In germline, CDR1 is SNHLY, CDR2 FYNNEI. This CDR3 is CASRASRSNYEQYF. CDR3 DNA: TGTGCCAGCAGAGCGTCCAGAAGTAACTACGAGCAGTACTTC.

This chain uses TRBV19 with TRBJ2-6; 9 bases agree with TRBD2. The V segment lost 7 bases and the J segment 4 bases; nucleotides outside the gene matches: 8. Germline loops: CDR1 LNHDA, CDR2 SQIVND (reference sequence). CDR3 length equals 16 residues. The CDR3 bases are TGTGCCAGTAACCAGCGGGGGGAATCCGGGGCCAACGTCCTGACTTTC. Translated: CASNQRGESGANVLTF.